This T cell receptor beta chain stems from a study of cytomegalovirus exposure and HLA in healthy donors (dated by TCRdb to about 2017). With regard to the full study: In an earlier analysis of roughly 590 of the donors, approximately 260 Gb of sequence data and approximately 100 million unique TCR beta sequences from some 170 million T cells were reported. About 280 gigabases of sequencing data and around 88 million unique TCR sequences made up an early release that covered roughly 670 HLA-typed donors. Of the roughly 410 genotyped donors, over 80% were placed in the genetic ancestry cluster associated with self-reported Caucasian donors. The study was designed to test whether signatures of past pathogen exposure could be identified by cataloging public T cell receptors. The T cell repertoires of 666 subjects were profiled by immunosequencing and related to cytomegalovirus serostatus. Besides the first cohort of around 700 subjects, a separate validation cohort made up of some 110 different subjects was used. To predict cytomegalovirus infection status, the study combined high-throughput TCR immunosequencing, statistical association of individual TCRs with disease status, and machine learning. A later analysis re-analyzed previously published TCR beta repertoires from roughly 690 donors and added high-resolution HLA genotyping to study TCR occurrence patterns. Rather than drawing on any new phenotypic data, the later analysis identified candidate immune exposures from TCR beta sequences and the way those sequences occurred across donors. To decide whether each TCR beta V gene segment behaved as functional or pseudogenic, an earlier analysis of some 570 of the donors relied on high-throughput TCR beta sequencing. Alongside the repertoire data, information on donor age, sex, ethnicity and CMV serostatus was compiled. A later genetic analysis took genome-wide SNP genotypes for about 60% of the roughly 670 donors and used that subset as a discovery cohort. All discovery cohort repertoires had been generated on a single sequencing platform. HLA typing included class I and class II loci at four-digit resolution. The number of donors typed differed by locus, with 629-630 for A, B, C, DRB1 and DQB1, about 500 for DQA1, 600 to 610 for DPA1, and around 450 for DPB1. Because of strong linkage in the cohort, a few DR-DQ haplotypes were treated as single units for association and clustering. Across about 380 genotyped donors of the cohort, an average of approximately 240,000 unique TCR beta nucleotide sequences per donor were sequenced, and approximately 17% of those sequences were non-productive.

Results the study describes overall, beyond this receptor: A later analysis found that TCR association rates varied across HLA loci, with DRB1 alleles showing the most associated TCRs and HLA-C alleles the fewest. Strong co-occurrence of HLA alleles, especially DR and DQ, made assigning TCR associations to individual alleles difficult. Because HLA typing was missing for some donors at each locus, association tests included only the typed subset. Several of the top co-occurrence clusters appeared to be linked to parvovirus B19, influenza, CMV and Epstein-Barr virus, according to a later analysis. The study gave a list of 150 to 200 TCR beta chains associated with cytomegalovirus. In a later analysis, most CMV-associated TCR beta chains were found to appear HLA-restricted, with HLA associations seemingly driven largely by CMV exposure. The only immune exposure information available for the cohort was CMV serostatus. An association between a missense DCLRE1C variant and V-gene and J-gene trimming of TCR beta chains was found in a later genetic analysis and replicated in an independent cohort. Cytomegalovirus status was reported to be diagnosed by the classifier with high specificity and sensitivity in both the original and validation cohorts. Roughly uniform sequencing depth across donors was assumed in presence/absence analyses, although this assumption may not hold. A later analysis associated 16,951 TCR beta sequences with specific HLA alleles at a false discovery rate of 0.05. Compared with the approximately 670-donor mean, donors in an Asian-associated ancestry cluster had fewer N-insertions in productive TCRs, according to a later genetic analysis. The earlier analysis of a few hundred of the donors excluded seventeen rarely observed V segments, including chromosome 9 orphons, because counts were too low. A further reported finding was that TCR beta sequences accurately predicted the HLA-A and HLA-B alleles for most subjects in the first cohort. A cluster of highly shared sequence variants was judged likely to be a technical artifact of the sequencing pipeline. While some public TCRs were present in many individuals, most TCR sequences turned up only very rarely across donors. The authors suggested that the approach could potentially be extended to other disease states and immunological phenotypes. Linkage disequilibrium might explain the correlated functional status among segregating V segments, but an unknown experimental factor could not be ruled out. In vitro tests confirmed that a few of the cytomegalovirus-associated TCR beta chains recognize cytomegalovirus antigens. In an earlier analysis of around 600 of the donors, most TCR beta V segments were observed in productive rearrangements about 87% or about 30% of the time, broadly matching IMGT annotations. Only TCR beta chains were sequenced in this cohort, and the absence of alpha or paired-chain data limited detectable features. In a later analysis, HLA-associated TCR beta chains showed more clonal expansion and lower generation probabilities than non-associated chains that were equally common.

Libraries were built with the immunoSEQ multiplex PCR assay. For the multiplex PCR, a mixture combining 60 forward primers for TCR Vbeta segments and 13 reverse primers for TCR Jbeta segments was used. The CDR3 region of rearranged TCR beta genes was amplified from genomic DNA with a multiplex PCR assay. On the Illumina HiSeq System, the amplified TCR beta libraries were sequenced as 87-base-pair reads. The study's own analysis went as follows. In a later analysis, tens of millions of unique TCR beta chains were counted across the approximately 670 repertoires, and approximately 11 million of these chains were shared by at least two donors. To remove PCR and sequencing errors, raw reads were error-corrected and collapsed into unique sequences using a nearest-neighbor algorithm that merged closely related sequences. To assign V, D and J gene segments, CDR3 sequences were aligned to IMGT reference sequences. For a sequence to be retained, a match of at least six nucleotides to both a V gene segment and a J gene segment was required. A rearrangement counted as productive if the CDR3 had no stop codons and remained in frame with V and J, and every other rearrangement counted as non-productive. CDR3 was defined according to IMGT convention as the region running from the second conserved V-encoded cysteine to the conserved J-encoded phenylalanine. The earlier analysis of some 600 of the donors excluded sequences that lacked an unambiguous match to a single V gene segment. In an earlier analysis of a few hundred of the donors, V segments were called functional above 56.7% productive rearrangements and were called segregating when the between-donor standard deviation exceeded 5%. To diagnose cytomegalovirus status from the catalog of TCR beta chain sequences, a statistical classification framework was built. V and J gene assignment, in a later analysis, came from comparing TCR nucleotide sequences with IMGT/GENE-DB human TR gene sequences. Using the TCRdist pipeline, a later analysis assigned CDR3 sequences along with most-parsimonious VDJ recombination scenarios. A later analysis defined each TCR beta chain by its CDR3 amino acid sequence plus V-gene family, and excluded reads lacking a unique V-gene family. To address suspected cross-contamination and a sequencing artifact, a later analysis removed under 600 highly shared, low-generation-probability nucleotide sequences. In a later analysis, a clonal expansion index for each public chain was calculated from normalized within-repertoire ranks of inferred template counts. A later analysis computed generation probabilities with a VDJ recombination model fitted to out-of-frame rearrangements, and checked the results against IGoR. In a later analysis, hypergeometric tests were used to score TCR-TCR, TCR-HLA and TCR-CMV co-occurrence, with a repertoire-size bias correction applied to TCR pairs. False discovery rates were estimated in a later analysis by permuting HLA or CMV assignments 20 times. In a later analysis, co-occurring TCRs were grouped using DBSCAN, with TCRdist sequence similarity added in when clustering inside HLA-allele-positive subsets. Repertoires with fewer than 30,000 or more than 120,000 public chains, plus five repertoires with anomalous nucleotide sharing, were excluded from co-occurrence clustering. TCRdb provides this immuneACCESS table in a form limited to in-frame rearrangements. Some clones are lacking; in checked studies, under half of them reflect an unresolved V gene, and why the rest are absent is not known. D and trimming were read from the DNA, whereas the V and J calls and clone size are those reported in that table. A total of over 150,000 clones appear in this sample, around four fifths of them only once. Less than 4.5% of the sample is held by the ten biggest clonotypes.

As to this clone: Its antigen is unknown. Per-nucleotide qualities are absent, and no much larger clonotype sits a single base away.

The cohort consisted of 600 to 750 healthy bone marrow donors. All cohort members were sampled while nominally healthy, although unrecorded immune exposures were likely present. The donor tested CMV seropositive and was one of the 289 seropositive cohort members. Each donor provided a peripheral blood sample, and peripheral blood mononuclear cells were used for TCR beta sequencing. The Qiagen DNeasy Blood Extraction Kit was used to extract genomic DNA from the blood cell samples. The receptor was derived from a woman in her fifties or sixties in good health and CMV-seropositive. Input material: PBMCs.

Here is the DNA: TGTGCCAGCAGTGAGAATGACTTACATGAAAAACTGTTTTTT. Its amino acids are CASSENDLHEKLFF. Here the chain combines TRBV2 and TRBJ1-4; there is no confident call for the D gene. The V end loses 3 bases and the J end loses 6 bases, and a stretch of 11 bases separates them. As encoded in the germline V gene, CDR1 is SNHLY while CDR2 is FYNNEI. The CDR3 numbers 14 residues from cysteine through phenylalanine. This entry keeps only the CDR3 DNA: 42 bases, framed from base 1.